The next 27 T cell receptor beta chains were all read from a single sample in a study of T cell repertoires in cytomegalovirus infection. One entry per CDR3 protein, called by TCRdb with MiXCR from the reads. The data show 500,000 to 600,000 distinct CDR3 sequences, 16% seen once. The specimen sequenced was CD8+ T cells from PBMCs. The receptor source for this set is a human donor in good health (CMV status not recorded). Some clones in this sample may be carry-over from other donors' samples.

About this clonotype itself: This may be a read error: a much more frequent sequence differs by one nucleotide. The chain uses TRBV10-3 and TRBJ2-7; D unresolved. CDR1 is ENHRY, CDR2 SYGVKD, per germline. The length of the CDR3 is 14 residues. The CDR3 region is CAISEGLAAYEQCF. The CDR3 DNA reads TGTGCCATCAGTGAGGGTCTGGCGGCTTACGAGCAGTGCTTC.

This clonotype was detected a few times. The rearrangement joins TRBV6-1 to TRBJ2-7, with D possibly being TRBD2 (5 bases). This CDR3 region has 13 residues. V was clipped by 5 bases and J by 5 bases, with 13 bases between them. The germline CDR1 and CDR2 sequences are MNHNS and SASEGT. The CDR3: CASSLRAAHEQYF. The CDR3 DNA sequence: TGTGCCAGCAGTCTACGAGCGGCCCACGAGCAGTACTTC.

This chain's CDR3 is CASSVYRERETQYF. Written as DNA, the CDR3 is TGTGCCAGCAGCGTATACAGGGAGCGAGAGACCCAGTACTTC. The chain couples TRBV5-6 to TRBJ2-5, with D perhaps TRBD1 (6 bases). Germline V CDR1 and CDR2: SGHDT, YYEEEE. The CDR3 runs 14 residues. V was trimmed by 4 bases and J by 4 bases, leaving 14 bases between them.

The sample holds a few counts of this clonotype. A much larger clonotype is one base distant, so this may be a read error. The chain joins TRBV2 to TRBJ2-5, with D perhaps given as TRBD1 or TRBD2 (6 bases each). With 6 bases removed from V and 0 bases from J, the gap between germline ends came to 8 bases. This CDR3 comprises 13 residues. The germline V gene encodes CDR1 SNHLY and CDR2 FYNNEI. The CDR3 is CASRRGDQETQYF. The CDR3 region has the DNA TGTGCCAGCAGGAGGGGGGACCAAGAGACCCAGTACTTC.

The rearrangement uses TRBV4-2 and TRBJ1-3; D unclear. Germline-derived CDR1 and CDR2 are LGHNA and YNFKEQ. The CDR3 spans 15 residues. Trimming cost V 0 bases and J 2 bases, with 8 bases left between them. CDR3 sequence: CASSQDTTPGNTIYF. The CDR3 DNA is TGTGCCAGCAGCCAAGATACAACACCTGGAAACACCATATATTTT.

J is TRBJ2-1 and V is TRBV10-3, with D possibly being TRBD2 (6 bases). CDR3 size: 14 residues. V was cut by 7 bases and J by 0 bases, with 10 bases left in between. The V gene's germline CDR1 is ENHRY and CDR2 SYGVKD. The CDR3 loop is CAITDGSSYNEQFF. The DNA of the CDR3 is TGTGCCATCACGGACGGGAGCTCCTACAATGAGCAGTTCTTC.

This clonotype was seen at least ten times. The chain's CDR3 is CASSTPGAGDWYEQYF. The CDR3 nucleotides are TGTGCCAGCAGCACCCCCGGAGCGGGAGATTGGTACGAGCAGTACTTC. This rearrangement joins TRBV7-9 to TRBJ2-7; TRBD2 aligns across 8 bases. The CDR3 totals 16 residues. Germline V lookup: CDR1 SEHNR, CDR2 FQNEAQ (reference sequence). J gave up 4 bases and V 5 bases, and 13 bases lay outside the gene matches.

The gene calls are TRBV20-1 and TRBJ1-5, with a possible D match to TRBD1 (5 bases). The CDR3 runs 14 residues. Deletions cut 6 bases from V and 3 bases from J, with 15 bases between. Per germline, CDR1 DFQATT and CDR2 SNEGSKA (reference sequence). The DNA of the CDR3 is TGCAGTGCCCAACTTTGGGACCCCAATCAGCCCCAGCATTTT. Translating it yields CSAQLWDPNQPQHF.

The CDR3 loop is CASSLGAGIQYF. The CDR3 DNA reads TGTGCCAGCAGTTTGGGGGCGGGCATTCAGTACTTC. The chain has TRBV28 and TRBJ2-4; D may be TRBD1 (6 bases). CDR3 length: 12 residues. Trimming removed 3 bases at V and 9 bases at J, with 9 bases between. The germline V gene encodes CDR1 MDHEN and CDR2 SYDVKM.

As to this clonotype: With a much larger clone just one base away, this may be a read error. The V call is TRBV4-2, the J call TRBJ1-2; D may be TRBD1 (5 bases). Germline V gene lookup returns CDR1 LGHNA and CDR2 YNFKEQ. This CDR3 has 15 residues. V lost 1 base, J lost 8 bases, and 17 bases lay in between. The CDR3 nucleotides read TGTGCCAGCAGCCAAGCACAACGGGTAGGGACCGGCTACACCTTC. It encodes CASSQAQRVGTGYTF.

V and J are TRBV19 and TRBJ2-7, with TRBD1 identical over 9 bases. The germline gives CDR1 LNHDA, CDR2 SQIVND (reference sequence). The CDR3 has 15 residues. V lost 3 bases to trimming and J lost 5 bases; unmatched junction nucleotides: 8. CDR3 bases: TGTGCCAGTAGTATCCGGGACAGGGTGAGGGACGAGCAGTACTTC. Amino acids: CASSIRDRVRDEQYF.

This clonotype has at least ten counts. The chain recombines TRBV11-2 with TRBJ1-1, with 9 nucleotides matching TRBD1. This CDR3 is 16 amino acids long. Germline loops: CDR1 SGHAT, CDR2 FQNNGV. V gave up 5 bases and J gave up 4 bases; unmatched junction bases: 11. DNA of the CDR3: TGTGCCAGCAGCCTTTGGACAGGGGAGGCGAGCACTGAAGCTTTCTTT. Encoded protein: CASSLWTGEASTEAFF.

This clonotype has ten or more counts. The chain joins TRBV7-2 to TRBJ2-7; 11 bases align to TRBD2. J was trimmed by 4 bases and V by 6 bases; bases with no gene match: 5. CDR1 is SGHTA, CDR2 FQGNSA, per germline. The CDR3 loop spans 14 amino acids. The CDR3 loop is CASRITSGSYEQYF. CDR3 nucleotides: TGTGCCAGCAGGATTACTAGCGGGAGTTACGAGCAGTACTTC.

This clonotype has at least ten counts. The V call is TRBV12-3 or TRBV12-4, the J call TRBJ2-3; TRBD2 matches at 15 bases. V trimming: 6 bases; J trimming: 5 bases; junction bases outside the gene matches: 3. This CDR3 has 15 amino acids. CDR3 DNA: TGTGCCAGCAGCGGACTAGCGGGGGGGAAAGATACGCAGTATTTT. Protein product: CASSGLAGGKDTQYF.

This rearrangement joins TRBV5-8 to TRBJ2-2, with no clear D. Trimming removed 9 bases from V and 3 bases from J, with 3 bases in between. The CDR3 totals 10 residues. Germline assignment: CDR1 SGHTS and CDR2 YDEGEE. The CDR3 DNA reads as TGTGCCATCCACACCGGGGAGCTGTTTTTT. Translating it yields CAIHTGELFF.

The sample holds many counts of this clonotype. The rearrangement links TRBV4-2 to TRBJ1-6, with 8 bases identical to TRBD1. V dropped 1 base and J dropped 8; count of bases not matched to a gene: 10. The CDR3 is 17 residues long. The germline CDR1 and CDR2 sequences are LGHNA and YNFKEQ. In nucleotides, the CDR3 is TGTGCCAGCAGCCAAGCGGGTCGATTGACAGGGGATTCACCCCTCCACTTT. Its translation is CASSQAGRLTGDSPLHF.

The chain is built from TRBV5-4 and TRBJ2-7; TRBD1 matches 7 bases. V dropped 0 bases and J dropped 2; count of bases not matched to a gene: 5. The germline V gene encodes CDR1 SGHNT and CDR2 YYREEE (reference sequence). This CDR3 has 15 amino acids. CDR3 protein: CASSLAWGQPYEQYF. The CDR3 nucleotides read TGTGCCAGCAGCTTGGCCTGGGGACAGCCCTACGAGCAGTACTTC.

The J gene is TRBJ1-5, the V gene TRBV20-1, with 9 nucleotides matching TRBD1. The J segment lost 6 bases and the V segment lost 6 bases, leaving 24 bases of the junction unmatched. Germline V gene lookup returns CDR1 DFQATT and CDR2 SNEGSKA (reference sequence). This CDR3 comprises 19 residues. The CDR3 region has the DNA TGCAGTGCCTCCTCCGGGACAGGGATAATGGAGGGTCTTATTCAGCCCCAGCATTTT. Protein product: CSASSGTGIMEGLIQPQHF.

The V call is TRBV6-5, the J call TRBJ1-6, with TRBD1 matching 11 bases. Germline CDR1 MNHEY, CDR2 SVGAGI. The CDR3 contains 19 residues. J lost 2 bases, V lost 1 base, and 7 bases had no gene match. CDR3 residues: CASSYLGQGAVTYNSPLHF. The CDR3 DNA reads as TGTGCCAGCAGTTACTTAGGACAGGGGGCCGTTACCTATAATTCACCCCTCCACTTT.

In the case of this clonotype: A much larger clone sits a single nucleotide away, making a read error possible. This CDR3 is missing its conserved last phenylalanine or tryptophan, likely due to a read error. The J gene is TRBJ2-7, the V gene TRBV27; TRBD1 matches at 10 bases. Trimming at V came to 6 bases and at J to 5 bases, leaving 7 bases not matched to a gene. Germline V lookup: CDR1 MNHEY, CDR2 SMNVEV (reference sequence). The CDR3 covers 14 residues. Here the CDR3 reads CASRRDRGLDEQYL. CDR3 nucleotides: TGTGCCAGCAGGCGGGACAGGGGATTAGACGAGCAGTACTTA.

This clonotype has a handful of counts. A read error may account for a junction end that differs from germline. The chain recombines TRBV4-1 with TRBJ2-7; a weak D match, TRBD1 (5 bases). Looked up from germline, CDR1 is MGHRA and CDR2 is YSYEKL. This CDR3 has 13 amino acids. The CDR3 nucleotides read TGCGCCAGCAGCCAAGTTGGGCAGACAGCAGCCGATTTC. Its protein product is CASSQVGQTAADF.

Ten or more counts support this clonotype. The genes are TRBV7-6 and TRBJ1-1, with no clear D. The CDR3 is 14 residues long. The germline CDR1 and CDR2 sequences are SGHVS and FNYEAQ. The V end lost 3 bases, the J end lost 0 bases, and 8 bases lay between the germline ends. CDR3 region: CASSFDTLNTEAFF. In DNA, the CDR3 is TGTGCCAGCAGCTTCGACACCTTGAACACTGAAGCTTTCTTT. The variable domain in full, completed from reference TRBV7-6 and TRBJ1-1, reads GAGVSQSPRYKVTKRGQDVALRCDPISGHVSLYWYRQALGQGPEFLTYFNYEAQQDKSGLPNDRFSAERPEGSISTLTIQRTEQRDSAMYRCASSFDTLNTEAFFGQGTRLTVV.

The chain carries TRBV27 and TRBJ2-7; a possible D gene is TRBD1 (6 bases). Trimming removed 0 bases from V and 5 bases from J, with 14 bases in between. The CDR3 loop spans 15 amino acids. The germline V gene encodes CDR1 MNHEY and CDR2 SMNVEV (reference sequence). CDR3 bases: TGTGCCAGCAGTTTATCTAGATACAGGGTCAACGAGCAGTACTTC. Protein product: CASSLSRYRVNEQYF.

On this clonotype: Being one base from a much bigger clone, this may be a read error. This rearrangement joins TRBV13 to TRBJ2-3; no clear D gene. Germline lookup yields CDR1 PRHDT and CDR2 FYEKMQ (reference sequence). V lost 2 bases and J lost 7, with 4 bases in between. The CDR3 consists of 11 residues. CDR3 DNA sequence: TGTGCCAGCAGCTTAATTAATACGCAGTATTTT. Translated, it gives CASSLINTQYF.

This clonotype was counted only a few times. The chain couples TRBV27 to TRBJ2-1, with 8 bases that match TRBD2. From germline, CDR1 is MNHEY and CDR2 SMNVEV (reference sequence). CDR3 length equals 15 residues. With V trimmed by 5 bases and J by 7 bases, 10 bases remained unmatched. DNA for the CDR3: TGTGCCAGCAGTATAGCGGGAAGAACTACAAATGAGCAGTTCTTC. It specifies CASSIAGRTTNEQFF.

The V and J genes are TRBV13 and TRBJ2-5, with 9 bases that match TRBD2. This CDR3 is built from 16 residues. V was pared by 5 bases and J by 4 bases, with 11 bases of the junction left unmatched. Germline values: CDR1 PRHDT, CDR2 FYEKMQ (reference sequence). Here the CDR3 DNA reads TGTGCCAGCAGCCGAACTGGCGGGGGGGCCGGAGAGACCCAGTACTTC. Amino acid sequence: CASSRTGGGAGETQYF.

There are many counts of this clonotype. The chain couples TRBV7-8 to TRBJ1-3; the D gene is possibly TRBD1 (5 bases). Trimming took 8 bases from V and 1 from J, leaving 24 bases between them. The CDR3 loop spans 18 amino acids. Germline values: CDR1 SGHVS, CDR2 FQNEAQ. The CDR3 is CASAERGRPRPSGNTIYF. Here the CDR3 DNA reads TGTGCCAGCGCAGAGCGGGGCCGTCCAAGACCGTCTGGAAACACCATATATTTT.